The 14 T cell receptor beta chains below come from one sample, sequenced in a study of blood T cell repertoires in COVID-19. Assay: immunoSEQ multiplex PCR; the TCRdb copy retains only in-frame clones and omits some. The sample contains over 45,000 clones, roughly four fifths of which appear only once. Sequences were obtained from peripheral blood. All receptors derive from an elderly woman with acute or convalescent COVID-19.

This sequence joins TRBV12-3 or TRBV12-4 and TRBJ1-1; 8 bases agree with TRBD1. V lost 7 bases, J lost 4 bases, and 5 bases stayed unmatched. The CDR3 consists of 13 residues. CDR3 in amino acids: CASTIQGVTEAFF. CDR3 DNA: TGTGCCAGCACCATACAGGGGGTCACTGAAGCTTTCTTT.

The V call is TRBV19, the J call TRBJ1-2, with 7 bases matching TRBD1. The CDR3 runs 13 residues. Germline loops: CDR1 LNHDA, CDR2 SQIVND (reference sequence). The junction had 7 bases not matched to a gene; V was cut back by 6 bases and J by 6 bases. The DNA for the CDR3 is TGTGCCAGTAGCCCCCCAGGGGGTGATGGCTACACCTTC. Amino acid sequence: CASSPPGGDGYTF.

Only a few counts were recorded for this clone. The chain recombines TRBV7-3 with TRBJ2-2; TRBD1 might be the D (5 bases). This CDR3 has 15 residues. The V and J ends lost 5 bases and 3 bases respectively, with 13 bases between them. CDR1 SGHTA and CDR2 FQGTGA come from the germline V gene. CDR3 residues: CASSLNPRDTGELFF. The CDR3 DNA follows: TGTGCCAGCAGCCTAAACCCCAGGGACACCGGGGAGCTGTTTTTT.

V is TRBV3-1 (or the pseudogene TRBV3-2) and J is TRBJ1-1, with TRBD1 as a possible D gene (5 bases). The germline gives CDR1 LGHDT, CDR2 YNNKEL (reference sequence). V was pared by 0 bases and J by 5 bases, with 16 bases between. CDR3 length: 16 amino acids. The CDR3 here is CASSQDRTISGTEAFF. The CDR3 nucleotides are TGTGCCAGCAGCCAAGACCGGACAATCAGCGGGACTGAAGCTTTCTTT.

This chain joins TRBV15 and TRBJ2-7, with 7 bases aligning to TRBD1. Germline V lookup: CDR1 LNHNV, CDR2 YYDKDF (reference sequence). The CDR3 length is 15 residues. The V gene end was trimmed by 3 bases and the J gene end by 2 bases; junction bases not matched to a gene: 7. The CDR3 reads CATSSGQGVPYEQYF. Written as DNA, the CDR3 is TGTGCCACCAGCAGCGGTCAGGGGGTTCCCTACGAGCAGTACTTC.

The chain employs TRBV6-6 and TRBJ2-1; 8 bases map to TRBD2. Trimming cost V 2 bases and J 6 bases; bases outside gene matches: 6. CDR1 MNHNY and CDR2 SVGAGI come from the germline V gene (reference sequence). CDR3 length: 15 residues. The DNA of the CDR3 is TGTGCCAGCAGTTACCCGCGGGGGGAGGGCAATGAGCAGTTCTTC. This encodes CASSYPRGEGNEQFF.

V usage is TRBV9 and J usage is TRBJ2-1; 8 bases fit TRBD2. Germline loops: CDR1 SGDLS, CDR2 YYNGEE. The CDR3 is 16 amino acids. V lost 0 bases and J lost 5; bases outside the gene matches: 7. CDR3 sequence (DNA): TGTGCCAGCAGCGTAGATCCCAGCGGGGGAAACAATGAGCAGTTCTTC. Encoded protein: CASSVDPSGGNNEQFF.

The rearrangement uses TRBV19 and TRBJ1-5; D is uncertain. The ends were cut back, 4 bases at V and 5 bases at J, with 12 bases in the middle. The germline V gene encodes CDR1 LNHDA and CDR2 SQIVND (reference sequence). The CDR3 contains 14 residues. The CDR3 DNA reads as TGTGCCAGTAGTACGCGAGTAGTAGATCAGCCCCAGCATTTT. This codes for CASSTRVVDQPQHF.

The rearrangement uses TRBV10-3 and TRBJ2-1; D might be TRBD2 (5 bases). CDR3 length equals 17 residues. With 2 bases removed from V and 2 bases from J, the gap between germline ends came to 16 bases. Germline V gene data show CDR1 as ENHRY and CDR2 as SYGVKD. CDR3 amino acids: CAISEREAVPPYNEQFF. Here the CDR3 DNA reads TGTGCCATCAGTGAGAGGGAAGCGGTCCCCCCCTACAATGAGCAGTTCTTC.

The chain couples TRBV5-6 to TRBJ2-7; 10 bases fit TRBD2. This CDR3 has 16 residues. V shed 3 bases, J shed 0 bases, and the junction held 6 bases outside the gene matches. Germline V gene data show CDR1 as SGHDT and CDR2 as YYEEEE. The CDR3 DNA reads TGTGCCAGCAGCTCGATAGCGGGAGGACTCTCCTACGAGCAGTACTTC. Translating it yields CASSSIAGGLSYEQYF.

CDR3 DNA sequence: TGTGCCAGCAGCTTTTCGACAGTCCACAATGAGCAGTTCTTC. Its protein product is CASSFSTVHNEQFF. This chain joins TRBV11-3 and TRBJ2-1; TRBD1 might be the D (5 bases). Germline CDR1 reads SGHNT; CDR2 reads YENEEA. The CDR3 is 14 residues long. Trimming took off 3 bases at V and 5 bases at J, with 11 bases between the two ends.

This rearrangement joins TRBV3-1 (or the pseudogene TRBV3-2) to TRBJ2-7; D might be TRBD1 (6 bases). Germline lookup yields CDR1 LGHDT and CDR2 YNNKEL (reference sequence). Trimming left V 2 bases short and J 9 bases short, with 14 bases between. The CDR3 extends over 13 amino acids. The CDR3 here is CASSQMTQGAQYF. The CDR3 bases are TGTGCCAGCAGCCAAATGACACAGGGAGCGCAGTACTTC.

A single count supports this clone. J is TRBJ2-5 and V is TRBV27; tentative D call: TRBD2 (6 bases). Between the trimmed V and J ends, which lost 0 bases and 4 bases, there was a span of 12 bases. This CDR3 spans 15 amino acids. CDR1 MNHEY and CDR2 SMNVEV come from the germline V gene (reference sequence). This chain's CDR3 is CASSLSGRLRETQYF. The CDR3 DNA is TGTGCCAGCAGTTTATCCGGGAGACTGCGAGAGACCCAGTACTTC.

The V call is TRBV28, the J call TRBJ1-6, with 9 bases matching TRBD1. V shed 6 bases and J 8 bases; nucleotides not matched to a gene: 8. CDR1 and CDR2 from the germline V gene are MDHEN and SYDVKM. This CDR3 has 15 residues. The CDR3 DNA reads TGTGCCAGCAGCACCCGGGACAGGGATTATTCACCCCTCCACTTT. Protein product: CASSTRDRDYSPLHF.